These 25 T cell receptor beta chains share one sample of origin, sequenced in a study of CD8+ T cells in alopecia areata. Reverse transcribed after extraction, RNA yielded cDNA as the sequencing template. Sequenced by immunoSEQ multiplex PCR; TCRdb stores in-frame clones only, minus some. The sample lists roughly 60,000 clones; around 45% were seen once. Treatment indicated: oral pan-JAK inhibitor, 5-10 mg twice daily. The specimen comprised CD8+ T cells sorted from blood, sampled between weeks 36 and 40, from a patient treated with tofacitinib. Receptor source: a human donor with alopecia areata.

The genes are TRBV4-1 and TRBJ1-1; weak D call: TRBD1 (6 bases). The CDR3 runs to 14 residues. V lost 7 bases, J lost 7 bases, and 19 bases lay in between. The germline gives CDR1 MGHRA, CDR2 YSYEKL. The CDR3 loop is CASNFNPGGYEAFF. The CDR3, as DNA: TGCGCCAGCAATTTCAATCCGGGGGGCTATGAAGCTTTCTTT.

V is TRBV5-1 and J is TRBJ2-1; 13 nucleotides line up with TRBD2. The CDR3 length is 14 residues. V was clipped by 4 bases and J by 7 bases; unmatched bases: 2. CDR1 is SGHRS and CDR2 is YFSETQ in the germline V gene. The CDR3 region is CASSPGLAGNEQFF. The CDR3 DNA sequence: TGCGCCAGCAGCCCGGGACTAGCGGGAAATGAGCAGTTCTTC.

This clone was recorded once. The V and J genes are TRBV4-1 and TRBJ2-3; 8 positions agree with TRBD2. Germline V CDR1 and CDR2: MGHRA, YSYEKL. V gave up 1 base and J gave up 6 bases; unmatched junction bases: 6. This CDR3 is 15 amino acids long. CDR3 nucleotides: TGCGCCAGCAGCCAAGCGGCGGGAGGAACGGATACGCAGTATTTT. It codes for CASSQAAGGTDTQYF.

A few counts support this clone. CDR3 DNA sequence: TGTGCCAGCAGTGAAGCGGTCGATTCCGGGGAGCTGTTTTTT. Translated: CASSEAVDSGELFF. The V and J genes are TRBV2 and TRBJ2-2, with D unresolved. With 0 bases removed from V and 6 bases from J, the gap between germline ends came to 8 bases. Germline V CDR1 and CDR2: SNHLY, FYNNEI. CDR3 length: 14 amino acids.

The V gene is TRBV27, the J gene TRBJ2-7; the match to TRBD1 covers 10 bases. CDR3 length equals 15 residues. Germline V lookup: CDR1 MNHEY, CDR2 SMNVEV (reference sequence). V lost 5 bases and J lost 5; bases outside the gene matches: 9. CDR3 bases: TGTGCCAGCAGTCCAGGGACAGGGGTTGTCAACGAGCAGTACTTC. Its protein is CASSPGTGVVNEQYF.

The chain is built from TRBV29-1 and TRBJ1-2; D is unresolved. From germline, CDR1 is SQVTM and CDR2 ANQGSEA. V was trimmed by 2 bases and J by 6 bases, leaving 13 bases between them. The CDR3 contains 13 residues. The CDR3 sequence is CSVEQPAPDGYTF. DNA for the CDR3: TGCAGCGTTGAACAGCCAGCGCCCGATGGCTACACCTTC. The whole variable domain, remainder taken from reference TRBV29-1 and TRBJ1-2, is SAVISQKPSRDICQRGTSLTIQCQVDSQVTMMFWYRQQPGQSLTLIATANQGSEATYESGFVIDKFPISRPNLTFSTLTVSNMSPEDSSIYLCSVEQPAPDGYTFGSGTRLTVV.

Only a few counts were recorded for this clone. The gene calls are TRBV15 and TRBJ1-2; tentative D call: TRBD1 (5 bases). This CDR3 contains 15 residues. V lost 1 base and J 4 bases, leaving 13 bases between the germline ends. Per germline, CDR1 LNHNV and CDR2 YYDKDF (reference sequence). The CDR3 nucleotides read TGTGCCACCAGCAGAGGAGAACAGGTAGCCTATGGCTACACCTTC. This encodes CATSRGEQVAYGYTF.

CDR3 region: CAWGDEGSRNTGELFF. The CDR3 bases are TGTGCCTGGGGTGATGAGGGTAGTAGGAACACCGGGGAGCTGTTTTTT. The chain recombines TRBV30 with TRBJ2-2, with a weak D call TRBD2 (5 bases). CDR1 is GTSNPN and CDR2 is SVGIG in the germline V gene (reference sequence). Trimming removed 5 bases from V and 1 base from J, with 17 bases in between. The CDR3 runs to 16 residues.

The rearrangement uses TRBV6-5 and TRBJ2-5; D may be TRBD1 (6 bases). The CDR3 covers 14 residues. V dropped 6 bases and J dropped 0 bases, with 11 bases sitting between them. Germline V gene sequence: CDR1 MNHEY, CDR2 SVGAGI. The CDR3 bases are TGTGCCAGCAGACCAGACAGGAACCAAGAGACCCAGTACTTC. This codes for CASRPDRNQETQYF.

This chain links TRBV5-1 with TRBJ1-1; TRBD1 is a possible D gene (6 bases). This CDR3 has 14 amino acids. Germline V gene lookup returns CDR1 SGHRS and CDR2 YFSETQ. V was cut by 3 bases and J by 0 bases, with 9 bases left in between. The CDR3 region is CASSWGPMNTEAFF. Here the CDR3 DNA reads TGCGCCAGCAGCTGGGGGCCCATGAACACTGAAGCTTTCTTT. The whole variable domain, remainder taken from reference TRBV5-1 and TRBJ1-1, is KAGVTQTPRYLIKTRGQQVTLSCSPISGHRSVSWYQQTPGQGLQFLFEYFSETQRNKGNFPGRFSGRQFSNSRSEMNVSTLELGDSALYLCASSWGPMNTEAFFGQGTRLTVV.

The rearrangement uses TRBV4-3 and TRBJ1-1; D not resolved. V was cut by 0 bases and J by 1 base, with 12 bases left in between. The CDR3 extends over 16 amino acids. From germline, CDR1 is LGHNA and CDR2 YSLEER. The DNA of the CDR3 is TGCGCCAGCAGCCAAGATAGGAACAGCGCGAACACTGAAGCTTTCTTT. This encodes CASSQDRNSANTEAFF.

V is TRBV13 and J is TRBJ2-7; D is possibly TRBD1 or TRBD2 (5 bases each). This CDR3 is built from 15 residues. The germline CDR1 and CDR2 sequences are PRHDT and FYEKMQ (reference sequence). Trimming cost V 6 bases and J 7 bases, with 22 bases left between them. CDR3 DNA: TGTGCCAGCAGGGGACGGGACCAACTGTCTGAGGAGCAGTACTTC. Its translation is CASRGRDQLSEEQYF.

This clone was recorded once. This chain links TRBV7-8 with TRBJ1-2; D is possibly TRBD1 (5 bases). CDR3 length: 12 residues. CDR1 and CDR2 from the germline V gene are SGHVS and FQNEAQ. Trimming removed 8 bases from V and 3 bases from J, with 10 bases in between. The CDR3 is CASSGLDYGYTF. CDR3 DNA sequence: TGTGCCAGCTCAGGGTTAGACTATGGCTACACCTTC.

This clone has just a few counts. The chain couples TRBV30 to TRBJ2-5, with D uncertain. Deletions cut 0 bases from V and 1 base from J, with 9 bases between. The V gene's germline CDR1 is GTSNPN and CDR2 SVGIG (reference sequence). This CDR3 spans 14 amino acids. DNA of the CDR3: TGTGCCTGGAGTGTACAAGGACCCCAAGAGACCCAGTACTTC. Amino acid sequence: CAWSVQGPQETQYF.

This clone has just a few counts. The CDR3 sequence: CAWTSENTEAFF. The CDR3 nucleotides are TGTGCCTGGACATCTGAAAACACTGAAGCTTTCTTT. The chain combines TRBV30 with TRBJ1-1; D call uncertain. CDR3 length: 12 residues. The ends were cut back, 4 bases at V and 2 bases at J, with 8 bases in the middle. CDR1 is GTSNPN and CDR2 is SVGIG in the germline V gene (reference sequence). The whole variable domain, filled in from reference TRBV30 and TRBJ1-1, reads SQTIHQWPATLVQPVGSPLSLECTVEGTSNPNLYWYRQAAGRGLQLLFYSVGIGQISSEVPQNLSASRPQDRQFILSSKKLLLSDSGFYLCAWTSENTEAFFGQGTRLTVV.

The chain couples TRBV30 to TRBJ1-2, with 9 positions matching TRBD1. The CDR3 is 15 residues long. Trimming took 3 bases from V and 7 from J; bases not matched to a gene: 12. The germline CDR1 and CDR2 sequences are GTSNPN and SVGIG (reference sequence). Written as DNA, the CDR3 is TGTGCCTGGAGCGCCGGACAGGGGACGGTCGGTGGCTACACCTTC. It translates to CAWSAGQGTVGGYTF.

The V gene is TRBV6-4, the J gene TRBJ2-2; possibly TRBD2 for D (5 bases). Germline loops: CDR1 MRHNA, CDR2 SNTAGT. The CDR3 runs 14 residues. V was clipped by 4 bases and J by 3 bases, with 9 bases between them. Written as DNA, the CDR3 is TGTGCCAGCAGTGCCCGGGAACACACCGGGGAGCTGTTTTTT. Translation: CASSAREHTGELFF.

The chain recombines TRBV4-1 with TRBJ2-7; D unclear. Germline CDR1 MGHRA, CDR2 YSYEKL. The CDR3 sequence is 15 residues long. V was pared by 0 bases and J by 2 bases, with 11 bases between. CDR3 in amino acids: CASSQEGTAPYEQYF. CDR3 nucleotides: TGCGCCAGCAGCCAAGAAGGAACGGCTCCCTACGAGCAGTACTTC.

This clone showed up just a few times. This rearrangement joins TRBV9 to TRBJ2-4, with 11 positions matching TRBD1. The CDR3 has 19 residues. Trimming took 3 bases from V and 5 from J; bases not matched to a gene: 16. Germline CDR1 and CDR2: SGDLS and YYNGEE. CDR3 sequence reads: CASSAPRTGGSLGENIQYF. CDR3 nucleotide sequence: TGTGCCAGCAGCGCCCCGAGGACAGGGGGCAGTCTTGGGGAAAACATTCAGTACTTC.

This clone was counted a few times. V gene TRBV29-1 combines with J gene TRBJ1-2; D possibly corresponds to TRBD1 (5 bases). The germline V gene has CDR1 SQVTM and CDR2 ANQGSEA. The CDR3 totals 11 residues. Trimming cost V 8 bases and J 6 bases, with 13 bases left between them. CDR3 in amino acids: CSLGDQDGYTF. The CDR3 DNA reads as TGCAGCCTCGGGGACCAGGATGGCTACACCTTC.

V usage is TRBV11-2 and J usage is TRBJ2-3; D is perhaps TRBD1 (5 bases). Trimming removed 5 bases at V and 4 bases at J, with 7 bases between. Per germline, CDR1 SGHAT and CDR2 FQNNGV. This CDR3 has 12 amino acids. CDR3 coding DNA: TGTGCCAGCAGCCAAGGGGCAGATACGCAGTATTTT. This codes for CASSQGADTQYF. The complete variable domain, with remaining parts taken from reference TRBV11-2 and TRBJ2-3, reads EAGVAQSPRYKIIEKRQSVAFWCNPISGHATLYWYQQILGQGPKLLIQFQNNGVVDDSQLPKDRFSAERLKGVDSTLKIQPAKLEDSAVYLCASSQGADTQYFGPGTRLTVL.

The rearrangement links TRBV7-3 to TRBJ2-5, with D tentatively TRBD1 or TRBD2 (5 bases each). This CDR3 is 15 amino acids long. The V gene's germline CDR1 is SGHTA and CDR2 FQGTGA. V lost 5 bases and J 5 bases, leaving 18 bases between the germline ends. In DNA, the CDR3 is TGTGCCAGCAGCCAGGGACCTCAGGCAGGGGAGACCCAGTACTTC. Its protein is CASSQGPQAGETQYF.

This chain connects TRBV30 to TRBJ2-2, with 10 positions matching TRBD2. The CDR3 contains 15 residues. V was clipped by 8 bases and J by 6 bases; unmatched bases: 12. Germline CDR1 GTSNPN, CDR2 SVGIG (reference sequence). Here the CDR3 DNA reads TGTGCCCGGGACCCGCTAGCGGGAGCGGCCGGGGAGCTGTTTTTT. Protein product: CARDPLAGAAGELFF.

This clone was detected a few times. This rearrangement joins TRBV9 to TRBJ2-5; TRBD2 is a possible D gene (6 bases). The CDR3 contains 16 residues. V was cut by 3 bases and J by 3 bases, with 18 bases left in between. Germline loops: CDR1 SGDLS, CDR2 YYNGEE. The CDR3 DNA is TGTGCCAGCAGCGGGCCCGGTGCGGGAAAGAAAGAGACCCAGTACTTC. Protein sequence: CASSGPGAGKKETQYF.

The J gene is TRBJ2-7, the V gene TRBV29-1, with D possibly TRBD1 on 5 matching bases. Per germline, CDR1 SQVTM and CDR2 ANQGSEA. The CDR3 extends over 12 amino acids. Trimming pared 3 bases from V and 3 bases from J, leaving 9 bases between. The DNA for the CDR3 is TGCAGCGTTGAGGACAATTACTACGAGCAGTACTTC. This gives the protein CSVEDNYYEQYF.